This TCR beta chain was retrieved from a study of blood T cells in healthy people across ages. Study summary: In model experiments, template switching was able to capture about one barcoded beta molecule for every two T cells that were present.

Study-wide results and caveats: Diversity was higher, and naive CD4+ cells more numerous, in long-lived donors than in aged donors.

Germline V CDR1 and CDR2: DFQATT, SNEGSKA (reference sequence). V gave up 3 bases and J gave up 4 bases; unmatched junction bases: 7. The CDR3 contains 14 residues. On this clonotype: What it binds is unknown.

The donors, aged about 6 to 90, were healthy Caucasians from Russia. It was with a sample-barcoded 5' primer and a J-beta primer mix that a second PCR of about 6 to 12 cycles was run. MiXCR, applied by TCRdb to the 5' RACE reads, yields one record per CDR3 protein. Of 600,000 to 1,000,000 distinct CDR3 sequences listed, around a quarter are singletons. The same sample was also studied in work on T cells of mothers and their children.

Sequences were obtained from blood. This receptor was obtained from a boy aged 10-17 years in good health. The chain links TRBV20-1 to TRBJ2-5; TRBD2 aligns across 8 bases. The CDR3 DNA reads TGCAGTGCTAGGAGAGCGGGAGTGGCAGAGACCCAGTACTTC. It codes for CSARRAGVAETQYF.